This T cell receptor beta chain was profiled in a study of cytomegalovirus exposure and HLA in healthy donors. General study findings and limits: The classifier, whose performance was assessed in both the original and validation cohorts, reportedly diagnosed cytomegalovirus status with high specificity and sensitivity. According to the study, roughly 160 TCR beta chains were cytomegalovirus-associated. According to a subsequent analysis, TCR clusters from the first cohort were inclined to appear together in the 120 validation repertoires.

Details on this clone: The target antigen is unknown.

Profiled with immunoSEQ multiplex PCR; TCRdb holds only in-frame clones, not every one. This repertoire shows over 60,000 clones, about 96% found once; its top ten account for approximately 2.5%. Germline V gene sequence: CDR1 SGHDT, CDR2 YYEEEE. The CDR3 extends over 15 amino acids. The germline V and J ends were trimmed by 3 bases and 1 base, with 11 bases remaining between them. The sequencing input was PBMCs. This clonotype was sampled from a man between 18 and 29 years old in good health and CMV-seronegative. The chain links TRBV5-6 to TRBJ1-5, with D tentatively TRBD1 (6 bases). The CDR3 DNA is TGTGCCAGCAGCTGGGGGCCGGGGAGCAATCAGCCCCAGCATTTT. Amino acid sequence: CASSWGPGSNQPQHF.